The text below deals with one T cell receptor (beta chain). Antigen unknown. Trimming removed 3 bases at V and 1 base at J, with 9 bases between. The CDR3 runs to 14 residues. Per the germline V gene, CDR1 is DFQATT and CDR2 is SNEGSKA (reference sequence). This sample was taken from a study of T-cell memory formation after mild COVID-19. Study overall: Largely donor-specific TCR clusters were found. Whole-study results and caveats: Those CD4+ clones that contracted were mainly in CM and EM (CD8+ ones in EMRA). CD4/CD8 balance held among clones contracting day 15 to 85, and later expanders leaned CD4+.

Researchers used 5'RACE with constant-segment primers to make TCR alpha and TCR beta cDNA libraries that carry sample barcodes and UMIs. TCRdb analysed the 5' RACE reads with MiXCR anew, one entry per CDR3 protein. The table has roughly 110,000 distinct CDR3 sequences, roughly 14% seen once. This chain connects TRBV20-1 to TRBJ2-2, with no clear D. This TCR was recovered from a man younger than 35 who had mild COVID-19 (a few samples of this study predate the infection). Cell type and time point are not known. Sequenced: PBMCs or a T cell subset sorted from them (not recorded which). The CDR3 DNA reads TGCAGTGCTAGTAAGATACTGAACACCGGGGAGCTGTTTTTT. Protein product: CSASKILNTGELFF.